This TCR beta chain was identified during a study of CD8+ T cells in alopecia areata. Across the study: C3H/HeJ graft donors with spontaneous alopecia, aged roughly 6-13 months, supplied skin that was transplanted onto female C3H/HeJ mice aged roughly 6-11 weeks.

Losses at the gene ends were 1 base for V and 0 bases for J; bases not matched to a gene: 0. This CDR3 is built from 16 residues. Germline V gene data show CDR1 as MNHDT and CDR2 as YYDKIL. This clone was seen at least ten times. What it recognizes is unknown. Germline and genes here are mouse. Sequencing ends 4 residues short of the CDR3 end; the germline J gene provides the rest. Reverse transcribed after extraction, RNA yielded cDNA as the sequencing template. Assay: immunoSEQ multiplex PCR; the TCRdb copy retains only in-frame clones and omits some. Singletons are absent from the sample, which has some 110,000 clones. The study's findings and limits: Lesional tissue from the scalp (especially in alopecia totalis/universalis) showed higher clonality than normal scalp.

The sequence was collected from a C3H/HeJ mouse with alopecia areata. The MHC haplotype of this mouse line is H2-k. The chain employs TRBV17 and TRBJ2-2; 9 bases agree with TRBD1. Input material: lesional skin. The sequenced CDR3 bases are TGTGCTAGCAGTAGAGGACAGGGGGCAAACACCGGG. It encodes CASSRGQGANTG. The whole CDR3 sequence is CASSRGQGANTGQLYF. Full variable domain (missing parts from reference TRBV17 and TRBJ2-2): DTTVKQNPRYKLARVGKPVNLICSQTMNHDTMYWYQKKPNQAPKLLLFYYDKILNREADTFEKFQSSRPNNSFCSLYIGSAGLEYSAMYLCASSRGQGANTGQLYFGEGSKLTVL.